Below are 29 T cell receptor beta chains sequenced from a single sample in a study of shared clonotypes between healthy human individuals. Assay: immunoSEQ multiplex PCR; the TCRdb copy retains only in-frame clones and omits some. This table holds some 200,000 clones, over 85% found once. Input material: naive CD4+ T cells sorted from blood. Subset here: CD45RA+ positively selected. Receptors were obtained from a woman aged 25 to 39 in good health.

This chain joins TRBV5-8 and TRBJ1-1; 8 bases map to TRBD1. Germline lookup yields CDR1 SGHTS and CDR2 YDEGEE. V was pared by 4 bases and J by 10 bases, with 9 bases of the junction left unmatched. This CDR3 has 13 residues. The CDR3 protein is CASSLEFRGLAFF. In DNA form, the CDR3 reads TGTGCCAGCAGCCTTGAATTCAGGGGGCTAGCTTTCTTT.

The rearrangement links TRBV5-1 to TRBJ2-7, with D perhaps matching TRBD1 or TRBD2 (5 bases each). This CDR3 is 13 amino acids long. The ends were cut back, 1 base at V and 3 bases at J, with 8 bases in the middle. The germline CDR1 and CDR2 sequences are SGHRS and YFSETQ. The CDR3 here is CASSLSGLYEQYF. The DNA for the CDR3 is TGCGCCAGCAGCTTGTCGGGGCTCTACGAGCAGTACTTC.

The V call is TRBV27, the J call TRBJ2-7; no firm D call. This CDR3 region has 14 residues. Germline V CDR1 and CDR2: MNHEY, SMNVEV (reference sequence). V was cut by 2 bases and J by 2 bases, with 10 bases left in between. The CDR3 nucleotides read TGTGCCAGCAGTTTAGGTGTTGGGCCCTACGAGCAGTACTTC. Encoded protein: CASSLGVGPYEQYF.

The chain has TRBV11-2 and TRBJ2-6, with D hard to call. Trimming pared 5 bases from V and 2 bases from J, leaving 7 bases between. The germline V gene encodes CDR1 SGHAT and CDR2 FQNNGV. CDR3 size: 14 residues. The CDR3 loop is CASSERTGANVLTF. The CDR3 DNA reads TGTGCCAGCAGCGAAAGAACTGGGGCCAACGTCCTGACTTTC.

J is TRBJ2-2 and V is TRBV7-7; D uncertain. Trimming took off 5 bases at V and 6 bases at J, with 13 bases between the two ends. The germline gives CDR1 SSHAT, CDR2 FNYEAQ (reference sequence). CDR3 length equals 14 residues. CDR3: CASSALSTAGELFF. As DNA, the CDR3 is TGTGCCAGCAGCGCCCTTTCAACCGCCGGGGAGCTGTTTTTT.

Worth noting for this clone: One end of the junction fails to match germline, which may point to a read error. The rearrangement joins TRBV28 to TRBJ2-7; D unclear. The CDR3 contains 17 residues. In germline, CDR1 is MDHEN, CDR2 SYDVKM. The CDR3 reads CASSLSPSAGFTYEQYF. CDR3 sequence (DNA): TGTGCCAGCAGCTTATCCCCCTCGGCCGGGTTTACCTACGAGCAGTACTTC.

The V call is TRBV28, the J call TRBJ2-7; tentatively, D is TRBD1 (6 bases). Between the trimmed V and J ends, which lost 6 bases and 2 bases, there was a span of 17 bases. Germline values: CDR1 MDHEN, CDR2 SYDVKM. This CDR3 comprises 15 residues. DNA of the CDR3: TGTGCCAGCAGACCAGGACAGAGTCTAGCCTACGAGCAGTACTTC. This sequence encodes CASRPGQSLAYEQYF. The full variable domain, rest sourced from reference TRBV28 and TRBJ2-7, is DVKVTQSSRYLVKRTGEKVFLECVQDMDHENMFWYRQDPGLGLRLIYFSYDVKMKEKGDIPEGYSVSREKKERFSLILESASTNQTSMYLCASRPGQSLAYEQYFGPGTRLTVT.

This rearrangement joins TRBV27 to TRBJ1-3; no reliable D call. Deletions cut 9 bases from V and 0 bases from J, with 12 bases between. Germline V gives CDR1 MNHEY, CDR2 SMNVEV (reference sequence). CDR3 length: 14 amino acids. The CDR3 region is CASRAASSGNTIYF. CDR3 bases: TGTGCCAGTCGAGCCGCCAGCTCTGGAAACACCATATATTTT.

The chain carries TRBV4-1 and TRBJ2-1; D is uncertain. This CDR3 spans 14 amino acids. CDR1 and CDR2 (germline): MGHRA, YSYEKL. Trimming took 8 bases from V and 6 from J, leaving 17 bases between them. CDR3 sequence (DNA): TGCGCCAGCTCTAAAGTTACCCCGGGCAATGAGCAGTTCTTC. Translated: CASSKVTPGNEQFF.

The rearrangement joins TRBV10-2 to TRBJ2-7, with TRBD2 matching 7 bases. This CDR3 has 13 residues. CDR1 and CDR2 from the germline V gene are WSHSY and SAAADI. V lost 6 bases and J lost 3; bases outside the gene matches: 5. CDR3 sequence: CASRRGGSYEQYF. CDR3 bases: TGCGCCAGCAGACGCGGGGGAAGCTACGAGCAGTACTTC.

The gene calls are TRBV7-7 and TRBJ1-1, with D tentatively TRBD1 (5 bases). The CDR3 has 15 amino acids. Per germline, CDR1 SSHAT and CDR2 FNYEAQ (reference sequence). Deletions cut 1 base from V and 0 bases from J, with 9 bases between. The CDR3 DNA reads as TGTGCCAGCAGCTTAGAGGCACAGGTGAACACTGAAGCTTTCTTT. This codes for CASSLEAQVNTEAFF. The full variable domain, with the rest looked up from reference TRBV7-7 and TRBJ1-1, is GAGVSQSPRYKVTKRGQDVTLRCDPISSHATLYWYQQALGQGPEFLTYFNYEAQPDKSGLPSDRFSAERPEGSISTLTIQRTEQRDSAMYRCASSLEAQVNTEAFFGQGTRLTVV.

This clone turned up a few times. This chain joins TRBV13 and TRBJ2-7; 12 bases line up with TRBD2. V shed 5 bases and J 3 bases; nucleotides not matched to a gene: 2. Germline lookup yields CDR1 PRHDT and CDR2 FYEKMQ (reference sequence). The CDR3 runs to 14 residues. CDR3 nucleotides: TGTGCCAGCAGCACGACTAGCGGGAGCTACGAGCAGTACTTC. Translation: CASSTTSGSYEQYF.

The gene calls are TRBV30 and TRBJ2-3; 9 bases map to TRBD1. Trimming cost V 2 bases and J 6 bases; bases outside gene matches: 18. The CDR3 consists of 18 residues. Germline values: CDR1 GTSNPN, CDR2 SVGIG (reference sequence). For the CDR3, the DNA is TGTGCCTGGAGTCCGGGACAGGGTCGCCTCGAGTCCCCTGATACGCAGTATTTT. This codes for CAWSPGQGRLESPDTQYF.

This sequence joins TRBV7-2 and TRBJ2-5; TRBD2 agrees at 8 bases. This CDR3 comprises 13 residues. The V segment lost 6 bases and the J segment 9 bases; nucleotides outside the gene matches: 9. Germline loops: CDR1 SGHTA, CDR2 FQGNSA. DNA of the CDR3: TGTGCCAGCAGTTCACGGGGGGGCTCTCCCCAGTACTTC. It specifies CASSSRGGSPQYF. Full variable domain (rest looked up from reference TRBV7-2 and TRBJ2-5): GAGVSQSPSNKVTEKGKDVELRCDPISGHTALYWYRQSLGQGLEFLIYFQGNSAPDKSGLPSDRFSAERTGGSVSTLTIQRTQQEDSAVYLCASSSRGGSPQYFGPGTRLLVL.

In this sample, this clone turned up once. CDR3 in DNA: TGTGCCAGCAGTTACCCGGGGCGGAACAATGAGCAGTTCTTC. Translated: CASSYPGRNNEQFF. The rearrangement links TRBV28 to TRBJ2-1; D may match TRBD1 or TRBD2 (5 bases each). With 4 bases removed from V and 5 bases from J, the gap between germline ends came to 12 bases. The CDR3 has 14 amino acids. The germline V gene has CDR1 MDHEN and CDR2 SYDVKM.

The V call is TRBV6-4, the J call TRBJ1-2, with a possible D match to TRBD1 (5 bases). The ends were cut back, 4 bases at V and 6 bases at J, with 12 bases in the middle. CDR3 length: 13 amino acids. CDR1 is MRHNA, CDR2 SNTAGT, per germline. As DNA, the CDR3 is TGTGCCAGCAGTGCTCCCGGGGGGAATGGCTACACCTTC. Protein sequence: CASSAPGGNGYTF.

The rearrangement uses TRBV7-2 and TRBJ2-7; tentatively, D is TRBD1 or TRBD2 (6 bases each). Germline lookup yields CDR1 SGHTA and CDR2 FQGNSA. V was trimmed by 5 bases and J by 4 bases, leaving 12 bases between them. The CDR3 is 13 residues long. The CDR3 coding sequence is TGTGCCAGCAGCCATGGAGGGGGGTACGAGCAGTACTTC. It encodes CASSHGGGYEQYF.

A note on this clone: The same CDR3 is also encoded by other DNA sequences in this sample. The chain joins TRBV18 to TRBJ2-5, with D uncertain. The CDR3 is 12 residues long. The V end lost 0 bases, the J end lost 4 bases, and 3 bases lay between the germline ends. Germline V gene lookup returns CDR1 KGHSH and CDR2 LQKENI. The CDR3 coding sequence is TGTGCCAGCTCACCACCGGGAGAGACCCAGTACTTC. Amino acids: CASSPPGETQYF.

On this clone itself: Sequence at one end of the junction differs from germline and may be a read error. The genes are TRBV7-9 and TRBJ2-5; weak D call: TRBD1 (6 bases). TRBJ2-7 matches the DNA end more closely, so the J call is doubtful. The CDR3 contains 13 residues. CDR1 is SEHNR and CDR2 is FQNEAQ in the germline V gene (reference sequence). CDR3 in amino acids: CASTLSGANEQYF. The CDR3 bases are TGTGCCAGCACCTTATCAGGGGCCAACGAGCAGTACTTC.

The chain combines TRBV6-1 with TRBJ1-1, with 8 bases fitting TRBD1. The ends lost 6 bases at V and 5 bases at J; junction bases unmatched: 8. The germline V gene encodes CDR1 MNHNS and CDR2 SASEGT. CDR3 size: 14 residues. CDR3 in amino acids: CASRFTGGGTEAFF. The CDR3 DNA follows: TGTGCCAGCAGATTTACAGGGGGGGGGACTGAAGCTTTCTTT.

This sequence joins TRBV27 and TRBJ1-1; D is perhaps TRBD1 (5 bases). CDR3 size: 16 residues. CDR1 is MNHEY, CDR2 SMNVEV, per germline (reference sequence). The V and J ends lost 3 bases and 1 base respectively, with 15 bases between them. The DNA for the CDR3 is TGTGCCAGCAGTTTTCGCCAGACAGCAGGGAACACTGAAGCTTTCTTT. Its translation: CASSFRQTAGNTEAFF.

The chain joins TRBV11-3 to TRBJ2-3; 8 bases are shared with TRBD1. Trimming cost V 4 bases and J 3 bases; bases outside gene matches: 9. Germline V gene data show CDR1 as SGHNT and CDR2 as YENEEA. The CDR3 consists of 16 residues. The CDR3, as DNA: TGTGCCAGCAGCTCCCCGACAGGGGAGTCGACAGATACGCAGTATTTT. Translating gives CASSSPTGESTDTQYF.

This clone came up once. This chain joins TRBV30 and TRBJ2-5; D not resolved. CDR1 is GTSNPN and CDR2 is SVGIG in the germline V gene (reference sequence). Trimming pared 4 bases from V and 5 bases from J, leaving 11 bases between. The CDR3 is made up of 12 amino acids. In nucleotides, the CDR3 is TGTGCCTGGAACGTGGTAGGGGAGACCCAGTACTTC. Its translation is CAWNVVGETQYF. Full variable domain (rest looked up from reference TRBV30 and TRBJ2-5): SQTIHQWPATLVQPVGSPLSLECTVEGTSNPNLYWYRQAAGRGLQLLFYSVGIGQISSEVPQNLSASRPQDRQFILSSKKLLLSDSGFYLCAWNVVGETQYFGPGTRLLVL.

The chain uses TRBV4-2 and TRBJ2-7; perhaps D is TRBD1 or TRBD2 (5 bases each). The V end lost 0 bases, the J end lost 2 bases, and 8 bases lay between the germline ends. The CDR3 is 14 amino acids. Germline V CDR1 and CDR2: LGHNA, YNFKEQ. CDR3 sequence reads: CASSQDLGAYEQYF. CDR3 nucleotides: TGTGCCAGCAGCCAAGATTTGGGGGCCTACGAGCAGTACTTC.

This clone appeared a single time. The chain links TRBV18 to TRBJ1-5, with TRBD1 identical over 7 bases. Germline CDR1 is KGHSH and CDR2 is LQKENI. This CDR3 comprises 14 residues. Trimming removed 3 bases from V and 4 bases from J; junction bases left unmatched: 3. CDR3 nucleotides: TGTGCCAGCTCACCTTGGGACAGTAATCAGCCCCAGCATTTT. Translation gives CASSPWDSNQPQHF.

The chain employs TRBV6-1 and TRBJ1-6; maybe TRBD1 (6 bases). The CDR3 spans 14 residues. Germline CDR1 reads MNHNS; CDR2 reads SASEGT. V was clipped by 6 bases and J by 4 bases, with 10 bases between them. The CDR3 loop is CASRLGQYNSPLHF. In DNA form, the CDR3 reads TGTGCCAGCAGGTTAGGACAGTATAATTCACCCCTCCACTTT.

The V and J genes are TRBV18 and TRBJ1-2; 7 bases fit TRBD1. The CDR3 has 16 amino acids. Trimming cost V 0 bases and J 4 bases; bases outside gene matches: 8. Germline V gene sequence: CDR1 KGHSH, CDR2 LQKENI. The CDR3 DNA follows: TGTGCCAGCTCACCACCTCCGGGACAGCCCCTCTATGGCTACACCTTC. Translating gives CASSPPPGQPLYGYTF.

The V call is TRBV6-6, the J call TRBJ1-2; TRBD1 agrees at 8 bases. V was clipped by 6 bases and J by 5 bases; unmatched bases: 2. Germline-derived CDR1 and CDR2 are MNHNY and SVGAGI (reference sequence). The CDR3 extends over 12 amino acids. CDR3 in amino acids: CASSRQGYGYTF. CDR3 bases: TGTGCCAGCAGCCGACAGGGGTATGGCTACACCTTC.

V is TRBV21-1 and J is TRBJ2-3. TRBV21-1 is labeled a pseudogene. The length of the CDR3 is 14 residues. The CDR3 loop reads CASSKDRADDTQYF. The CDR3, as DNA: TGTGCCAGCAGCAAAGATAGGGCAGATGATACGCAGTATTTT.